Listed below are T cell receptor beta chains from one sample, sequenced in a study of blood T cell repertoires in COVID-19. The protocol was immunoSEQ multiplex PCR, while the TCRdb copy is restricted to in-frame clones and leaves out a portion. The sample has roughly 220,000 clones; 80% are singletons. Source material: PBMCs or T cells enriched from blood (not recorded which). The receptors derive from a man between 25 and 39 years old with acute COVID-19. CDR3s include the opening cysteine and the closing phenylalanine or tryptophan. The order of the fields is V gene, clone size, D gene, J gene, CDR3 protein, CDR3 DNA. D genes are given only for firm matches. The size entry is marked missing in some rows and otherwise reads once, few, many or a size class.

TRBV6-5	.	.	TRBJ1-5	CASYHLTGVNQPQHF	TGTGCCAGCTACCATCTGACAGGAGTCAATCAGCCCCAGCATTTT
TRBV7-2	.	.	TRBJ1-2	CAIQGYTF	TGTGCCATTCAGGGCTACACCTTC
TRBV5-4	.	.	TRBJ2-1	CASSPSKGRRGYNEQFF	TGTGCCAGCAGCCCGTCGAAGGGTAGGAGGGGTTACAATGAGCAGTTCTTC
TRBV19	.	.	TRBJ1-1	CASSTQGRGAEAFF	TGTGCCAGTAGTACCCAGGGGCGGGGGGCTGAAGCTTTCTTT
TRBV4-1	.	.	TRBJ1-1	CASSQVRGGNTEAFF	TGCGCCAGCAGCCAAGTAAGGGGAGGAAACACTGAAGCTTTCTTT
TRBV23-1	.	.	TRBJ2-3	CASSHPRFPRVSDTQYF	TGCGCCAGCAGTCACCCACGGTTCCCCCGGGTATCAGATACGCAGTATTTT
TRBV7-2	.	TRBD2	TRBJ2-3	CASSLARLATDTQYF	TGTGCCAGCAGCTTAGCGCGACTAGCAACAGATACGCAGTATTTT
TRBV7-9	.	.	TRBJ1-6	CASSLSGNSPLHF	TGTGCCAGCAGCTTATCAGGGAATTCACCCCTCCACTTT
TRBV6-4	.	.	TRBJ1-1	CASSAQGKGTEAFF	TGTGCCAGCAGTGCTCAGGGTAAGGGCACTGAAGCTTTCTTT
TRBV4-1	.	.	TRBJ2-7	CASSQARTTYEQYF	TGCGCCAGCAGCCAAGCAAGGACAACCTACGAGCAGTACTTC
TRBV6-5	few	TRBD1	TRBJ1-2	CASRPDRGRHYGYTF	TGTGCCAGCAGGCCCGACAGGGGGAGACACTATGGCTACACCTTC
TRBV2	.	TRBD1	TRBJ1-1	CASNHPPQGDTEAFF	TGTGCCAGCAATCATCCCCCCCAGGGGGACACTGAAGCTTTCTTT
TRBV7-2	.	.	TRBJ1-6	CASALRLGSPLHF	TGTGCCAGCGCTCTTAGACTAGGTTCACCCCTCCACTTT
TRBV6-5	few	TRBD1	TRBJ1-1	CASRFPGGATEAFF	TGTGCCAGCAGGTTCCCAGGGGGCGCTACTGAAGCTTTCTTT